This passage covers 3 T cell receptor beta chains from one sample sequenced in a study of CD8 T cells in ankylosing spondylitis. These TCRs are of unknown antigen specificity. From the 5' RACE reads, TCRdb called clonotypes with MiXCR, one entry per CDR3 protein. In the table there are a few hundred thousand distinct CDR3 sequences, 20% to 25% of which are singletons. Study observations and caveats: Roughly eight highly homologous variants formed a TCR beta motif that appeared characteristic of ankylosing spondylitis blood.

The specimen sequenced was blood, either unsorted or a sorted T cell fraction (not recorded which). These receptor sequences come from a male donor with ankylosing spondylitis.

This clonotype occurred a few times. The genes are TRBV20-1 and TRBJ2-1, with 7 bases identical to TRBD1. V shed 1 base and J 3 bases; nucleotides not matched to a gene: 6. CDR3 length equals 15 residues. Germline assignment: CDR1 DFQATT and CDR2 SNEGSKA (reference sequence). The CDR3 DNA reads TGCAGTGCTAGAGTTGAGACAGGGCTCTACAATGAGCAGTTCTTC. The encoded protein is CSARVETGLYNEQFF.

This clonotype was observed a handful of times. The chain recombines TRBV7-9 with TRBJ1-4; no firm D call. Between the trimmed V and J ends, which lost 0 bases and 6 bases, there was a span of 11 bases. The CDR3 runs to 15 residues. Germline V gene data show CDR1 as SEHNR and CDR2 as FQNEAQ (reference sequence). CDR3 sequence reads: CASSLARIPDEKLFF. The CDR3 nucleotides read TGTGCCAGCAGCTTAGCTAGGATCCCGGATGAAAAACTGTTTTTT.

This clonotype was observed at least ten times. For the CDR3, the DNA is TGTGCCAGCAGCCAGTCAGAGTCTGGGGCCAACGTCCTGACTTTC. This gives the protein CASSQSESGANVLTF. The chain carries TRBV7-9 and TRBJ2-6; D unclear. This CDR3 is 15 amino acids long. The V end was cut by 5 bases, the J end by 1 base, with 9 bases between. From germline, CDR1 is SEHNR and CDR2 FQNEAQ (reference sequence).